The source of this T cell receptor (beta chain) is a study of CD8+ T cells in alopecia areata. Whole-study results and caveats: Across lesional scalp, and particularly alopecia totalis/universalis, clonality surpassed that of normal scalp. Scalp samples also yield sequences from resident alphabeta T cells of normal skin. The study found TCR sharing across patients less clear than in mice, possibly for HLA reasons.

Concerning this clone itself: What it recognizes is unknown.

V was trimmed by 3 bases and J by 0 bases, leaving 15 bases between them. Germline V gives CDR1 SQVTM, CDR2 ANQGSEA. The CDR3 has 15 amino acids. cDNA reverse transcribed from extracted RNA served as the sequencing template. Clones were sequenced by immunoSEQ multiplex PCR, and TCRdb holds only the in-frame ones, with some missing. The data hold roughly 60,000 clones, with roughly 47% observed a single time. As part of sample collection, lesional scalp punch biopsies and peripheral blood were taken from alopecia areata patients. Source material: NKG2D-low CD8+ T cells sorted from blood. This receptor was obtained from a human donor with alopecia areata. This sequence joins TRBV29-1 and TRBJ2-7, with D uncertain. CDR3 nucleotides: TGCAGCGTTGATAAGGGCAGAAGTAGCTCCTACGAGCAGTACTTC. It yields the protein CSVDKGRSSSYEQYF.